The 20 T cell receptor beta chains presented below share a single source sample, sequenced in a study of CD8+ T cells in alopecia areata. It was cDNA, reverse transcribed from extracted RNA, that served as the sequencing template. Profiled with immunoSEQ multiplex PCR; TCRdb holds only in-frame clones, not every one. The sample records 200,000 to 250,000 clones, under 70% being singletons. Documented treatment: oral pan-JAK inhibitor, 5-10 mg twice daily. The source was CD4+ T cells sorted from blood, collected at week 4, from a patient treated with tofacitinib. These receptor sequences come from a human donor with alopecia areata.

This clone was seen only once. The gene calls are TRBV19 and TRBJ1-5; 11 positions agree with TRBD1. The CDR3 contains 13 residues. Germline assignment: CDR1 LNHDA and CDR2 SQIVND (reference sequence). V lost 7 bases and J lost 5; bases outside the gene matches: 1. CDR3 in DNA: TGTGCCAGTAAGGACAGGGGGCATCAGCCCCAGCATTTT. Translation gives CASKDRGHQPQHF.

V and J are TRBV6-1 and TRBJ1-6, with a weak D call TRBD1 (5 bases). The germline CDR1 and CDR2 sequences are MNHNS and SASEGT. Between the trimmed V and J ends, which lost 2 bases and 9 bases, there was a span of 8 bases. The CDR3 covers 13 residues. In DNA form, the CDR3 reads TGTGCCAGCAGTGAACAGGGTAGTTCACCCCTCCACTTT. Protein: CASSEQGSSPLHF.

The CDR3 bases are TGTGCCAGCAGCCCTACTGGGACCCGGGTGACCCAGTACTTC. Translation gives CASSPTGTRVTQYF. The J gene is TRBJ2-5, the V gene TRBV11-2, with D perhaps matching TRBD1 or TRBD2 (5 bases each). The CDR3 runs to 14 residues. Looked up from germline, CDR1 is SGHAT and CDR2 is FQNNGV. V dropped 5 bases and J dropped 7 bases, with 17 bases sitting between them. The full variable domain, its missing parts supplied by reference TRBV11-2 and TRBJ2-5, is EAGVAQSPRYKIIEKRQSVAFWCNPISGHATLYWYQQILGQGPKLLIQFQNNGVVDDSQLPKDRFSAERLKGVDSTLKIQPAKLEDSAVYLCASSPTGTRVTQYFGPGTRLLVL.

V is TRBV13 and J is TRBJ2-7; 8 nucleotides agree with TRBD1. The CDR3 totals 13 residues. The V segment lost 5 bases and the J segment 5 bases; nucleotides outside the gene matches: 5. Germline-derived CDR1 and CDR2 are PRHDT and FYEKMQ (reference sequence). The CDR3 DNA sequence: TGTGCCAGCAGCCGGACAGGGAGAAACGAGCAGTACTTC. Its protein is CASSRTGRNEQYF.

This chain links TRBV5-4 with TRBJ2-2, with TRBD2 matching 8 bases. The CDR3 is made up of 15 amino acids. The V gene's germline CDR1 is SGHNT and CDR2 YYREEE (reference sequence). Trimming at V came to 7 bases and at J to 0 bases, leaving 5 bases not matched to a gene. As DNA, the CDR3 is TGTGCCAGCCTTCCTAGCGGGTCGAACACCGGGGAGCTGTTTTTT. It codes for CASLPSGSNTGELFF.

CDR3 amino acids: CASSYSGAQGRTEAFF. For the CDR3, the DNA is TGTGCCAGCAGTTACTCGGGGGCCCAGGGCCGTACTGAAGCTTTCTTT. The chain combines TRBV6-5 with TRBJ1-1; maybe TRBD1 (6 bases). V dropped 0 bases and J dropped 5 bases, with 16 bases sitting between them. The germline V gene encodes CDR1 MNHEY and CDR2 SVGAGI. This CDR3 is built from 16 residues.

This chain joins TRBV4-1 and TRBJ2-7; TRBD2 matches 10 bases. Germline CDR1 reads MGHRA; CDR2 reads YSYEKL. The CDR3 has 19 residues. Trimming removed 1 base from V and 2 bases from J; junction bases left unmatched: 14. CDR3 sequence reads: CASSQVLVAGGVRTYEQYF. The CDR3 DNA reads TGCGCCAGCAGCCAAGTGTTAGTAGCGGGGGGTGTGCGAACCTACGAGCAGTACTTC.

J is TRBJ2-5 and V is TRBV7-3, with D unresolved. The CDR3 totals 13 residues. The germline V gene has CDR1 SGHTA and CDR2 FQGTGA. V lost 5 bases, J lost 2 bases, and 9 bases lay in between. CDR3 sequence (DNA): TGTGCCAGCAGCCCTTCGGCGCAAGAGACCCAGTACTTC. Translated, it gives CASSPSAQETQYF.

Note on this clone: Other DNA sequences of this sample code for an identical CDR3. This sequence joins TRBV9 and TRBJ2-3, with no clear D. The CDR3 is made up of 15 amino acids. V lost 0 bases and J 0 bases, leaving 8 bases between the germline ends. The V gene's germline CDR1 is SGDLS and CDR2 YYNGEE. The CDR3 spells CASSVGLVSTDTQYF. The CDR3 DNA is TGTGCCAGCAGCGTAGGGCTAGTTAGCACAGATACGCAGTATTTT.

This clone showed up just a few times. V usage is TRBV7-2 and J usage is TRBJ2-5; TRBD2 matches 12 bases. V lost 4 bases, J lost 11 bases, and 14 bases stayed unmatched. Germline V gives CDR1 SGHTA, CDR2 FQGNSA. CDR3 length: 16 amino acids. This CDR3 is CASSSWTSGVAGKQYF. CDR3 in DNA: TGTGCCAGCAGCTCCTGGACTAGCGGGGTTGCGGGTAAGCAGTACTTC.

This clone was detected only a few times. The chain combines TRBV6-1 with TRBJ1-2; D ambiguous. Trimming shortened V by 2 bases and J by 8 bases, and 12 bases separated the two germline ends. The length of the CDR3 is 13 residues. Germline V gives CDR1 MNHNS, CDR2 SASEGT. In DNA, the CDR3 is TGTGCCAGCAGTGAACCACTTACCACGGGCTACACCTTC. Translating gives CASSEPLTTGYTF.

This clone was detected only a few times. The J gene is TRBJ1-6, the V gene TRBV9, with a tentative D call TRBD1 (5 bases). Germline V CDR1 and CDR2: SGDLS, YYNGEE. The CDR3 has 11 residues. Trimming cost V 9 bases and J 8 bases, with 9 bases left between them. The CDR3 DNA reads as TGTGCCACTGGGGCTGATTCACCCCTCCACTTT. Encoded protein: CATGADSPLHF. The full variable domain, its missing parts supplied by reference TRBV9 and TRBJ1-6, is DSGVTQTPKHLITATGQRVTLRCSPRSGDLSVYWYQQSLDQGLQFLIQYYNGEERAKGNILERFSAQQFPDLHSELNLSSLELGDSALYFCATGADSPLHFGNGTRLTVT.

This clone turned up a few times. The chain combines TRBV30 with TRBJ1-3; 7 nucleotides agree with TRBD1. Germline trimming cut 4 bases from V and 2 bases from J; bases unmatched to any gene: 8. Per germline, CDR1 GTSNPN and CDR2 SVGIG (reference sequence). The CDR3 has 15 residues. The CDR3 protein is CAWTLDREAGNTIYF. The CDR3 nucleotides read TGTGCCTGGACCCTAGACAGGGAGGCTGGAAACACCATATATTTT.

This chain connects TRBV6-5 to TRBJ1-1; the match to TRBD1 covers 7 bases. The CDR3 extends over 11 amino acids. J gave up 7 bases and V 8 bases, and 4 bases lay outside the gene matches. Germline CDR1 reads MNHEY; CDR2 reads SVGAGI. The CDR3 protein is CASRQGGEAFF. For the CDR3, the DNA is TGTGCCAGCCGACAGGGTGGTGAAGCTTTCTTT.

The chain carries TRBV5-1 and TRBJ2-5; D gene ambiguous. The V and J ends lost 2 bases and 2 bases respectively, with 7 bases between them. The CDR3 covers 13 residues. Germline V gives CDR1 SGHRS, CDR2 YFSETQ. As DNA, the CDR3 is TGCGCCAGCAGCTTAGAGTTTCAAGAGACCCAGTACTTC. Protein sequence: CASSLEFQETQYF.

The chain is built from TRBV4-2 and TRBJ1-5; weak D call: TRBD1 (5 bases). The CDR3 is 16 amino acids. CDR1 and CDR2 (germline): LGHNA, YNFKEQ. V was shortened by 0 bases and J by 3 bases, with 12 bases between the two germline ends. This chain's CDR3 is CASSQDGTGNNQPQHF. Here the CDR3 DNA reads TGTGCCAGCAGCCAAGATGGGACGGGGAACAATCAGCCCCAGCATTTT.

The chain links TRBV23-1 to TRBJ1-5; weak D call: TRBD1 (6 bases). TRBV23-1 is an ORF, and what it does is uncertain. CDR3 length: 15 residues. Trimming left V 4 bases short and J 5 bases short, with 15 bases between. The DNA of the CDR3 is TGCGCCAGCAGTCTTCGGGACACCCCATATCAGCCCCAGCATTTT. Protein sequence: CASSLRDTPYQPQHF.

This chain uses TRBV29-1 with TRBJ1-2; D might be TRBD1 (5 bases). V dropped 4 bases and J dropped 5 bases, with 14 bases sitting between them. CDR3 length: 13 residues. Germline CDR1 and CDR2: SQVTM and ANQGSEA. In DNA form, the CDR3 reads TGCAGCGTTGTGTTTGCAGGGAGGTATGGCTACACCTTC. This codes for CSVVFAGRYGYTF.

The chain carries TRBV5-1 and TRBJ1-1; no reliable D call. CDR1 is SGHRS, CDR2 YFSETQ, per germline. V was shortened by 4 bases and J by 1 base, with 11 bases between the two germline ends. The CDR3 consists of 14 residues. CDR3 sequence (DNA): TGCGCCAGCAGCCGGCCGGGTCAGAACACTGAAGCTTTCTTT. Its translation: CASSRPGQNTEAFF.

Only a few counts were recorded for this clone. The CDR3 coding sequence is TGTGCCAGTAGTTTCCCGACACGCAATTCACCCCTCCACTTT. Translated: CASSFPTRNSPLHF. The V and J genes are TRBV19 and TRBJ1-6; D uncertain. In germline, CDR1 is LNHDA, CDR2 SQIVND (reference sequence). CDR3 length equals 14 residues. Trimming pared 5 bases from V and 7 bases from J, leaving 12 bases between.